Following are 8 T cell receptor beta chains from one sample sequenced in a study of blood T cell repertoires in COVID-19 (dated by TCRdb to 2020 to 2021). Receptor amplification or capture employed the immunoSEQ multiplex PCR assay. In TCRdb, the immuneACCESS table is reduced to in-frame sequences with V and J assigned. These tables do not hold every clone; where another copy was compared, an unresolved V gene accounts for under half, and the others remain unexplained. A total of about 120,000 clones appear in this sample, around nine tenths of them only once. In total, the top ten clones hold less than 2% of the sample. What was sequenced was peripheral blood. The receptors shown here come from a human donor with active COVID-19. The donor label of this sample is uncertain.

The CDR3 DNA reads as TGTGCCAGCTCACCACGGGACAGGGAAGGGAATGAGCAGTTCTTC. Translated, it gives CASSPRDREGNEQFF. The rearrangement uses TRBV18 and TRBJ2-1; 9 bases align to TRBD1. The germline gives CDR1 KGHSH, CDR2 LQKENI. This CDR3 comprises 15 residues. V lost 1 base and J lost 7; bases outside the gene matches: 5.

Written as DNA, the CDR3 is TGTGCCAGCAGTTTGACAGGGTCCCACAATGAGCAGTTCTTC. Protein: CASSLTGSHNEQFF. The rearrangement joins TRBV27 to TRBJ2-1; TRBD1 matches 7 bases. CDR3 length: 14 residues. V shed 3 bases and J 5 bases; nucleotides not matched to a gene: 4. Per germline, CDR1 MNHEY and CDR2 SMNVEV (reference sequence).

V is TRBV3-1 (or the pseudogene TRBV3-2) and J is TRBJ1-3; possible D gene TRBD1, 5 bases. Germline V lookup: CDR1 LGHDT, CDR2 YNNKEL (reference sequence). V lost 0 bases and J 3 bases, leaving 9 bases between the germline ends. This CDR3 spans 15 amino acids. For the CDR3, the DNA is TGTGCCAGCAGCCAAGATGGACACAATGGAAACACCATATATTTT. Its translation: CASSQDGHNGNTIYF.

The chain uses TRBV2 and TRBJ2-7; D not resolved. Germline V gives CDR1 SNHLY, CDR2 FYNNEI. The CDR3 totals 14 residues. V lost 10 bases to trimming and J lost 0 bases, with 16 bases between them. The CDR3, as DNA: TGTGCCACCTTGACGGAACAGAGCTCCTACGAGCAGTACTTC. Its translation is CATLTEQSSYEQYF.

This chain connects TRBV12-5 to TRBJ2-5; perhaps TRBD1 as D (6 bases). Trimming took 6 bases from V and 3 from J, leaving 11 bases between them. The germline CDR1 and CDR2 sequences are LGHNT and FRNRAP. The CDR3 runs 13 residues. The CDR3 reads CASGPGQKETQYF. Here the CDR3 DNA reads TGTGCTAGTGGACCCGGACAGAAAGAGACCCAGTACTTC.

The chain recombines TRBV6-6 with TRBJ2-5, with 8 positions matching TRBD2. The CDR3 runs 15 residues. In germline, CDR1 is MNHNY, CDR2 SVGAGI (reference sequence). After removal of 7 bases from V and 6 bases from J, the junction contained 13 bases not matched to a gene. The CDR3 DNA reads TGTGCCAGCACAAGCCCGGGACTAGGAGATCAGACCCAGTACTTC. Encoded protein: CASTSPGLGDQTQYF.

As DNA, the CDR3 is TGTGCCAGCAGTGGCGCCCATTCGGGGAATTCACCCCTCCACTTT. Amino acid sequence: CASSGAHSGNSPLHF. V is TRBV28 and J is TRBJ1-6; D unclear. Germline V gene lookup returns CDR1 MDHEN and CDR2 SYDVKM. Deletions cut 5 bases from V and 7 bases from J, with 15 bases between. The CDR3 loop spans 15 amino acids. Combining the CDR3 with reference TRBV28 and TRBJ1-6 gives the whole variable domain DVKVTQSSRYLVKRTGEKVFLECVQDMDHENMFWYRQDPGLGLRLIYFSYDVKMKEKGDIPEGYSVSREKKERFSLILESASTNQTSMYLCASSGAHSGNSPLHFGNGTRLTVT.

V gene TRBV5-4 combines with J gene TRBJ1-6, with no clear D. Germline V gives CDR1 SGHNT, CDR2 YYREEE (reference sequence). CDR3 length: 13 amino acids. V was pared by 1 base and J by 13 bases, with 12 bases between. CDR3 DNA: TGTGCCAGCAGCTTGAGGAGGGATGGGCCCCTCCACTTT. It encodes CASSLRRDGPLHF.